The 21 T cell receptor beta chains in this list originate from one sample, sequenced in a study of OX40 agonist ivuxolimab in advanced cancers. Receptor amplification or capture employed the immunoSEQ multiplex PCR assay. The clones in this table, taken by TCRdb from immuneACCESS, are in-frame only. Not every clone is retained; where verified, under half of the shortfall comes from an unresolved V gene, and the cause of the rest is unknown. This sample is represented by some 98,000 clones; around 90% of them were singletons. The ten largest account for less than 0.4% of the sample. Sample: CD4+ or CD8+ T cells sorted from blood, taken in a trial of the OX40 agonist ivuxolimab. The receptors stem from an adult with an advanced solid tumor such as melanoma, head and neck, liver or kidney cancer.

The CDR3 region has the DNA TGCGCCAGCAACGGTGGCGGAGGTGGGGCCAACGTCCTGACTTTC. This gives the protein CASNGGGGGANVLTF. The chain combines TRBV5-1 with TRBJ2-6; D is possibly TRBD2 (5 bases). V shed 6 bases and J shed 3 bases, with 13 bases lying between them. The CDR3 has 15 amino acids. Germline-derived CDR1 and CDR2 are SGHRS and YFSETQ.

The chain joins TRBV7-2 to TRBJ1-4, with 8 bases aligning to TRBD1. Germline CDR1 reads SGHTA; CDR2 reads FQGNSA. The CDR3 spans 16 residues. Trimming took 5 bases from V and 6 from J; bases not matched to a gene: 11. This CDR3 is CASSLHRGVADEKLFF. CDR3 DNA: TGTGCCAGCAGCCTGCACAGGGGGGTGGCCGATGAAAAACTGTTTTTT.

This chain uses TRBV2 with TRBJ2-2; 12 bases align to TRBD1. Germline lookup yields CDR1 SNHLY and CDR2 FYNNEI. The length of the CDR3 is 15 residues. The junction had 3 bases not matched to a gene; V was cut back by 6 bases and J by 4 bases. CDR3 in DNA: TGTGCCAGCAGCGAGGGACAGGGGGCCACCGGGGAGCTGTTTTTT. Its protein product is CASSEGQGATGELFF.

The chain carries TRBV28 and TRBJ2-7; no firm D call. Germline CDR1 reads MDHEN; CDR2 reads SYDVKM. The V and J ends lost 7 bases and 1 base respectively, with 17 bases between them. This CDR3 has 15 residues. The CDR3: CASTPGPPESYEQYF. The CDR3 bases are TGTGCCAGCACCCCCGGGCCCCCAGAGTCCTACGAGCAGTACTTC.

This chain links TRBV10-2 with TRBJ2-7; TRBD1 matches at 9 bases. V was pared by 6 bases and J by 3 bases, with 12 bases of the junction left unmatched. The length of the CDR3 is 16 residues. Germline V gene data show CDR1 as WSHSY and CDR2 as SAAADI. The CDR3 here is CASSVDLPGQGYEQYF. As DNA, the CDR3 is TGCGCCAGCAGCGTAGACCTCCCGGGACAGGGCTACGAGCAGTACTTC.

The chain joins TRBV18 to TRBJ1-4, with unresolved D. V shed 2 bases and J shed 4 bases, with 11 bases lying between them. The CDR3 runs to 15 residues. Per germline, CDR1 KGHSH and CDR2 LQKENI. The CDR3 reads CASSPSAQLNEKLFF. The CDR3 coding sequence is TGTGCCAGCTCACCATCAGCACAGCTTAATGAAAAACTGTTTTTT.

The genes are TRBV19 and TRBJ2-3, with unresolved D. Germline CDR1 is LNHDA and CDR2 is SQIVND (reference sequence). Trimming took off 4 bases at V and 0 bases at J, with 11 bases between the two ends. The CDR3 has 15 residues. The CDR3 loop is CASSSDGRSTDTQYF. The CDR3 bases are TGTGCCAGTAGTAGTGACGGCCGAAGCACAGATACGCAGTATTTT.

The rearrangement uses TRBV7-3 and TRBJ2-2; no clear D gene. Per germline, CDR1 SGHTA and CDR2 FQGTGA. Trimming removed 5 bases at V and 4 bases at J, with 8 bases between. There are 13 residues in the CDR3. The CDR3 region is CASSHPVTGELFF. In DNA, the CDR3 is TGTGCCAGCAGCCACCCGGTCACCGGGGAGCTGTTTTTT.

This clone was recorded once. The chain combines TRBV15 with TRBJ2-7; 9 nucleotides agree with TRBD1. The CDR3 is made up of 16 amino acids. CDR1 is LNHNV, CDR2 YYDKDF, per germline (reference sequence). The junction had 13 bases not matched to a gene; V was cut back by 3 bases and J by 7 bases. The CDR3 here is CATSSGSGTGTREQYF. CDR3 DNA sequence: TGTGCCACCAGCAGCGGATCCGGGACAGGGACTCGGGAGCAGTACTTC.

This sequence joins TRBV7-2 and TRBJ2-4; no reliable D call. The germline V gene encodes CDR1 SGHTA and CDR2 FQGNSA. V was clipped by 5 bases and J by 13 bases, with 18 bases between them. The length of the CDR3 is 13 residues. The CDR3 coding sequence is TGTGCCAGCAGCCCAAACTTGGGTTCCTTCCAGTACTTC. Translated: CASSPNLGSFQYF. Full variable domain (remainder filled in from reference TRBV7-2 and TRBJ2-4): GAGVSQSPSNKVTEKGKDVELRCDPISGHTALYWYRQSLGQGLEFLIYFQGNSAPDKSGLPSDRFSAERTGGSVSTLTIQRTQQEDSAVYLCASSPNLGSFQYFGAGTRLSVL.

This clone was seen only once. The V call is TRBV5-1, the J call TRBJ2-7; 10 bases are a match to TRBD1. Germline V gene sequence: CDR1 SGHRS, CDR2 YFSETQ. This CDR3 contains 16 residues. Trimming removed 4 bases from V and 0 bases from J; junction bases left unmatched: 7. In DNA form, the CDR3 reads TGCGCCAGCAGCCCCCGGGACAGGGGAAACTCCTACGAGCAGTACTTC. Its protein product is CASSPRDRGNSYEQYF. The full variable domain, completed using reference TRBV5-1 and TRBJ2-7, is KAGVTQTPRYLIKTRGQQVTLSCSPISGHRSVSWYQQTPGQGLQFLFEYFSETQRNKGNFPGRFSGRQFSNSRSEMNVSTLELGDSALYLCASSPRDRGNSYEQYFGPGTRLTVT.

The chain employs TRBV6-5 and TRBJ2-7; D might be TRBD1 (5 bases). The V end lost 4 bases, the J end lost 3 bases, and 13 bases lay between the germline ends. The CDR3 runs to 14 residues. In germline, CDR1 is MNHEY, CDR2 SVGAGI. Written as DNA, the CDR3 is TGTGCCAGCAGTTCCCCCGGCAGGGTCTACGAGCAGTACTTC. It yields the protein CASSSPGRVYEQYF.

This chain connects TRBV19 to TRBJ2-7, with D perhaps TRBD1 or TRBD2 (6 bases each). There are 15 residues in the CDR3. The V gene's germline CDR1 is LNHDA and CDR2 SQIVND (reference sequence). The V and J ends lost 7 bases and 2 bases respectively, with 18 bases between them. The chain's CDR3 is CASTKAWGAAYEQYF. The CDR3 DNA is TGTGCCAGTACAAAGGCATGGGGGGCCGCCTACGAGCAGTACTTC.

This CDR3 is CASRASGSSYEQYF. CDR3 nucleotides: TGTGCCAGTCGGGCTAGCGGGAGCTCCTACGAGCAGTACTTC. The gene calls are TRBV6-6 and TRBJ2-7; 10 bases match TRBD2. CDR1 is MNHNY and CDR2 is SVGAGI in the germline V gene (reference sequence). Trimming at V came to 9 bases and at J to 0 bases, leaving 5 bases not matched to a gene. This CDR3 region has 14 residues.

Comments on this clone: The sample has other DNA sequences that encode this CDR3 too. The chain recombines TRBV29-1 with TRBJ2-5, with D possibly matching TRBD2 (6 bases). The CDR3 runs to 13 residues. Germline V CDR1 and CDR2: SQVTM, ANQGSEA. Trimming took off 6 bases at V and 5 bases at J, with 16 bases between the two ends. The CDR3 loop is CSVGGVAGETQYF. The CDR3 DNA reads as TGCAGCGTAGGAGGGGTCGCGGGGGAGACCCAGTACTTC.

The V call is TRBV7-2, the J call TRBJ2-7; 8 nucleotides align to TRBD2. This CDR3 is built from 14 residues. V lost 5 bases and J lost 4; bases outside the gene matches: 7. Looked up from germline, CDR1 is SGHTA and CDR2 is FQGNSA. Here the CDR3 DNA reads TGTGCCAGCAGCCTTGGACTAGCATGGTACGAGCAGTACTTC. It encodes CASSLGLAWYEQYF.

The rearrangement joins TRBV7-6 to TRBJ2-3, with D perhaps assigned TRBD1 or TRBD2 (6 bases each). Germline CDR1 SGHVS, CDR2 FNYEAQ. The CDR3 totals 16 residues. The germline V and J ends were trimmed by 2 bases and 2 bases, with 14 bases remaining between them. CDR3 loop: CASSLSGAGYTDTQYF. The CDR3 region has the DNA TGTGCCAGCAGCTTATCGGGGGCGGGGTACACAGATACGCAGTATTTT. The full variable domain, with the rest looked up from reference TRBV7-6 and TRBJ2-3, is GAGVSQSPRYKVTKRGQDVALRCDPISGHVSLYWYRQALGQGPEFLTYFNYEAQQDKSGLPNDRFSAERPEGSISTLTIQRTEQRDSAMYRCASSLSGAGYTDTQYFGPGTRLTVL.

The V call is TRBV6-1, the J call TRBJ2-7, with D perhaps TRBD1 (5 bases). Germline CDR1 reads MNHNS; CDR2 reads SASEGT. This CDR3 has 13 residues. V lost 2 bases to trimming and J lost 8 bases, with 13 bases between them. The CDR3 coding sequence is TGTGCCAGCAGTGAATATGCGGCAGGGCAGCAGTACTTC. The encoded protein is CASSEYAAGQQYF.

The CDR3 sequence: CASSSVTSGRRELFF. DNA for the CDR3: TGCGCCAGCAGCTCCGTGACTAGCGGGAGGAGGGAGCTGTTTTTT. The chain joins TRBV5-1 to TRBJ2-2; 13 bases are a match to TRBD2. The trim removed 3 bases at V and 9 bases at J, leaving 5 bases unmatched. The CDR3 is made up of 15 amino acids. Germline CDR1 is SGHRS and CDR2 is YFSETQ.

The V gene is TRBV5-1, the J gene TRBJ1-2; 8 bases align to TRBD1. Looked up from germline, CDR1 is SGHRS and CDR2 is YFSETQ. The CDR3 runs to 15 residues. V lost 1 base to trimming and J lost 6 bases; unmatched junction nucleotides: 8. CDR3 in DNA: TGCGCCAGCAGCTTGCCGGGGACAGGCATCCATGGCTACACCTTC. Translated: CASSLPGTGIHGYTF.

This chain connects TRBV6-5 to TRBJ2-5; D remains ambiguous. Germline loops: CDR1 MNHEY, CDR2 SVGAGI. There are 14 residues in the CDR3. The ends were cut back, 10 bases at V and 0 bases at J, with 15 bases in the middle. This CDR3 is CATIASGYQETQYF. In nucleotides, the CDR3 is TGTGCCACCATTGCGTCTGGGTACCAAGAGACCCAGTACTTC.